This T cell receptor beta chain was identified during a study of T cells in Graves' hyperthyroidism and ophthalmopathy. Study conclusions and caveats: Most thyroid clonotypes with frequency above 0.001 were detected in blood.

It was RNA transcripts that yielded the amplified TCR beta CDR3 regions. When the TCR CDR3 underwent first-round RT-PCR, the HTBI primer set was used. One entry per CDR3 protein results from TCRdb running MiXCR on the multiplex PCR reads. In the table there are about 290,000 distinct CDR3 sequences, roughly 15% of which are singletons. The germline V gene has CDR1 LNHDA and CDR2 SQIVND (reference sequence). The CDR3 consists of 13 residues. V lost 5 bases to trimming and J lost 6 bases, with 13 bases between them. Investigators excluded patients with uncontrolled infection, other autoimmune disease, pregnancy or lactation. For this clonotype: What it binds is not known.

The chain uses TRBV19 and TRBJ1-1; D is undetermined. The sequence was obtained from a woman in her fifties or sixties with Graves' hyperthyroidism that later progressed to Graves' ophthalmopathy. Sequenced input: blood. For the CDR3, the DNA is TGTGCCAGTAGTCCCGTGTTTCGGGCTGAAGCTTTCTTT. This sequence encodes CASSPVFRAEAFF.